Listed here are 30 T cell receptor beta chains from one sample, sequenced in a study of blood T cell repertoires in COVID-19. TCRdb's copy holds only in-frame clones and misses some; the assay was immunoSEQ multiplex PCR. Of 250,000 to 300,000 clones in the sample, 88% are singletons; the top ten hold 0.8% to 1%. The sequenced sample was PBMCs or T cells enriched from blood (not recorded which). The receptors were gathered from a woman aged 25-40 years who had recovered from COVID-19.

The rearrangement joins TRBV6-2 or TRBV6-3 to TRBJ2-7; maybe TRBD2 (5 bases). Germline loops: CDR1 MNHEY, CDR2 SVGEGT. V was pared by 2 bases and J by 3 bases, with 17 bases between. The CDR3 consists of 16 residues. The CDR3 DNA reads as TGTGCCAGCAGTTACCCTACCACCGGGGATAGCTACGAGCAGTACTTC. Protein sequence: CASSYPTTGDSYEQYF.

This rearrangement joins TRBV5-1 to TRBJ1-1; 12 positions agree with TRBD1. V gave up 4 bases and J gave up 1 base; unmatched junction bases: 2. The CDR3 runs to 15 residues. Looked up from germline, CDR1 is SGHRS and CDR2 is YFSETQ. Here the CDR3 reads CASSPGQGANTEAFF. In nucleotides, the CDR3 is TGCGCCAGCAGCCCGGGACAGGGGGCGAACACTGAAGCTTTCTTT.

CDR3 nucleotides: TGTGCCAGCAGCTCACTAGCGAGGAGCTCCTACAATGAGCAGTTCTTC. The encoded protein is CASSSLARSSYNEQFF. The rearrangement links TRBV11-2 to TRBJ2-1; 7 bases match TRBD2. V lost 4 bases to trimming and J lost 0 bases; unmatched junction nucleotides: 6. The CDR3 length is 16 residues. Germline V gene lookup returns CDR1 SGHAT and CDR2 FQNNGV.

The chain uses TRBV12-3 or TRBV12-4 and TRBJ2-7, with D uncertain. This CDR3 spans 12 amino acids. The germline V and J ends were trimmed by 2 bases and 6 bases, with 8 bases remaining between them. CDR3 protein: CASSLTLGEQYF. As DNA, the CDR3 is TGTGCCAGCAGTTTAACCCTCGGCGAGCAGTACTTC.

The chain recombines TRBV28 with TRBJ2-1; the D gene is possibly TRBD2 (6 bases). This CDR3 contains 16 residues. CDR1 is MDHEN and CDR2 is SYDVKM in the germline V gene. Trimming removed 2 bases from V and 5 bases from J, with 16 bases in between. CDR3 loop: CASSLISRAGNNEQFF. The CDR3 DNA reads TGTGCCAGCAGTTTAATTTCCAGGGCGGGGAACAATGAGCAGTTCTTC.

The J gene is TRBJ1-1, the V gene TRBV27, with D possibly TRBD1 on 5 matching bases. Trimming left V 6 bases short and J 5 bases short, with 13 bases between. The V gene's germline CDR1 is MNHEY and CDR2 SMNVEV (reference sequence). The CDR3 consists of 13 residues. DNA for the CDR3: TGTGCCAGCAGCACTATTAGGGGTACTGAAGCTTTCTTT. It translates to CASSTIRGTEAFF.

The rearrangement uses TRBV4-3 and TRBJ2-1, with TRBD2 identical over 7 bases. The CDR3 runs to 16 residues. From germline, CDR1 is LGHNA and CDR2 YSLEER. The V gene end was trimmed by 3 bases and the J gene end by 2 bases; junction bases not matched to a gene: 7. The CDR3 here is CASSHPGLDPYNEQFF. The CDR3 DNA follows: TGCGCCAGCAGCCATCCCGGACTAGACCCCTACAATGAGCAGTTCTTC.

The chain has TRBV28 and TRBJ1-2; a weak D match, TRBD1 (5 bases). The CDR3 sequence is 13 residues long. V gave up 7 bases and J gave up 2 bases, with 11 bases separating them. The germline gives CDR1 MDHEN, CDR2 SYDVKM. Here the CDR3 DNA reads TGTGCCAGCATCCCCCACAGGAACTATGGCTACACCTTC. This codes for CASIPHRNYGYTF.

In this sample, this clone turned up once. The V gene is TRBV15, the J gene TRBJ2-5; 14 bases are shared with TRBD2. CDR1 and CDR2 from the germline V gene are LNHNV and YYDKDF (reference sequence). The CDR3 loop spans 21 amino acids. V lost 1 base to trimming and J lost 0 bases; unmatched junction nucleotides: 13. The CDR3 reads CATSRGAATSGGAGYQETQYF. The CDR3 DNA sequence: TGTGCCACCAGCAGAGGAGCTGCGACTAGCGGGGGGGCAGGGTACCAAGAGACCCAGTACTTC. Full variable domain (outside the CDR3, taken from reference TRBV15 and TRBJ2-5): DAMVIQNPRYQVTQFGKPVTLSCSQTLNHNVMYWYQQKSSQAPKLLFHYYDKDFNNEADTPDNFQSRRPNTSFCFLDIRSPGLGDTAMYLCATSRGAATSGGAGYQETQYFGPGTRLLVL.

This clone was counted a single time. The gene calls are TRBV18 and TRBJ1-4; unclear D gene. The V end lost 0 bases, the J end lost 6 bases, and 17 bases lay between the germline ends. CDR3 length: 17 residues. Germline V lookup: CDR1 KGHSH, CDR2 LQKENI. The CDR3 coding sequence is TGTGCCAGCTCACCACCCGAACTTCCTGGGCCGGATGAAAAACTGTTTTTT. It is translated as CASSPPELPGPDEKLFF.

This clone appeared once. V is TRBV18 and J is TRBJ2-4; D might be TRBD2 (5 bases). This CDR3 comprises 18 residues. V dropped 3 bases and J dropped 0 bases, with 18 bases sitting between them. Germline V CDR1 and CDR2: KGHSH, LQKENI. The CDR3 DNA is TGTGCCAGCTCACCTAGTGACTACCCACTCTCAGCCAAAAACATTCAGTACTTC. Translating it yields CASSPSDYPLSAKNIQYF. Filled out from reference TRBV18 and TRBJ2-4, the complete variable domain reads NAGVMQNPRHLVRRRGQEARLRCSPMKGHSHVYWYRQLPEEGLKFMVYLQKENIIDESGMPKERFSAEFPKEGPSILRIQQVVRGDSAAYFCASSPSDYPLSAKNIQYFGAGTRLSVL.

This chain links TRBV7-9 with TRBJ2-7; D is perhaps TRBD1 (6 bases). CDR3 size: 13 residues. Germline CDR1 reads SEHNR; CDR2 reads FQNEAQ (reference sequence). V lost 11 bases and J 3 bases, leaving 17 bases between the germline ends. CDR3 DNA: TGTGCCCACACCGATAGCAGGGGCTACGAGCAGTACTTC. Its translation is CAHTDSRGYEQYF.

This sequence joins TRBV5-1 and TRBJ2-5; 7 bases agree with TRBD2. The junction had 11 bases not matched to a gene; V was cut back by 4 bases and J by 2 bases. CDR1 and CDR2 (germline): SGHRS, YFSETQ. The length of the CDR3 is 16 residues. The CDR3 loop is CASSPADQAGQETQYF. CDR3 sequence (DNA): TGCGCCAGCAGCCCCGCAGATCAAGCGGGACAAGAGACCCAGTACTTC.

The V and J genes are TRBV27 and TRBJ1-1; TRBD1 is a possible D gene (5 bases). V lost 7 bases to trimming and J lost 3 bases, with 24 bases between them. CDR3 length equals 17 residues. Germline CDR1 reads MNHEY; CDR2 reads SMNVEV (reference sequence). CDR3 protein: CASTHRRGTIMDTEAFF. The CDR3 bases are TGTGCCAGCACCCACAGGAGGGGAACTATAATGGACACTGAAGCTTTCTTT.

The genes are TRBV27 and TRBJ2-1; possible D gene TRBD2, 7 bases. The CDR3 is 14 residues long. CDR1 MNHEY and CDR2 SMNVEV come from the germline V gene (reference sequence). The V gene lost 3 bases and the J gene lost 4 bases, with 10 bases spanning the gap. The CDR3 spells CASSLAGAYNEQFF. In DNA form, the CDR3 reads TGTGCCAGCAGTTTGGCGGGGGCGTACAATGAGCAGTTCTTC.

As regards this clone: The junction departs from germline at one end; a sequencing error may be responsible. CDR3 bases: TGCGCCAGCAGCTACAGCTCGCCGGGACTAGCGGGAGGGTGGGTCTTC. As protein: CASSYSSPGLAGGWVF. This chain uses TRBV4-1 with TRBJ2-1, with 16 bases that match TRBD2. The CDR3 consists of 16 residues. Germline loops: CDR1 MGHRA, CDR2 YSYEKL.

The gene calls are TRBV5-1 and TRBJ1-6; the match to TRBD1 covers 9 bases. Per germline, CDR1 SGHRS and CDR2 YFSETQ. V was clipped by 0 bases and J by 10 bases; unmatched bases: 5. The CDR3 is made up of 15 amino acids. The CDR3 is CASSLVWTGVSPLHF. The CDR3 nucleotides are TGCGCCAGCAGCTTGGTGTGGACAGGGGTGTCACCCCTCCACTTT.

The V call is TRBV27, the J call TRBJ2-1, with 10 bases that match TRBD2. Trimming at V came to 6 bases and at J to 4 bases, leaving 3 bases not matched to a gene. CDR1 and CDR2 from the germline V gene are MNHEY and SMNVEV (reference sequence). This CDR3 contains 14 residues. In nucleotides, the CDR3 is TGTGCCAGCAGGGGACTAGCGCTTTACAATGAGCAGTTCTTC. Amino acids: CASRGLALYNEQFF.

The chain recombines TRBV27 with TRBJ1-5, with 7 bases aligning to TRBD1. The germline CDR1 and CDR2 sequences are MNHEY and SMNVEV (reference sequence). The CDR3 runs 16 residues. With V trimmed by 5 bases and J by 8 bases, 15 bases remained unmatched. Here the CDR3 DNA reads TGTGCCAGCAGTCCTCGAGGGACAGAGAGGGGTAAGCCCCAGCATTTT. It translates to CASSPRGTERGKPQHF.

The chain employs TRBV7-3 and TRBJ1-1, with D hard to call. The V end was cut by 5 bases, the J end by 6 bases, with 10 bases between. This CDR3 region has 12 residues. CDR1 and CDR2 (germline): SGHTA, FQGTGA. The CDR3, as DNA: TGTGCCAGCAGCACAGCAGGATCTGAAGCTTTCTTT. Its translation: CASSTAGSEAFF.

The chain couples TRBV19 to TRBJ1-1; 7 nucleotides line up with TRBD1. Germline CDR1 and CDR2: LNHDA and SQIVND (reference sequence). The length of the CDR3 is 16 residues. The trim removed 1 base at V and 3 bases at J, leaving 8 bases unmatched. For the CDR3, the DNA is TGTGCCAGTAGTATAGGTCGTTGGACAGGATACACTGAAGCTTTCTTT. The encoded protein is CASSIGRWTGYTEAFF.

This chain connects TRBV6-5 to TRBJ1-2; 10 bases are a match to TRBD1. Trimming at V came to 5 bases and at J to 4 bases, leaving 4 bases not matched to a gene. The CDR3 loop spans 14 amino acids. Germline V gene lookup returns CDR1 MNHEY and CDR2 SVGAGI. The CDR3 here is CASSLTGGPYGYTF. The CDR3 nucleotides read TGTGCCAGCAGTCTGACAGGGGGCCCCTATGGCTACACCTTC.

V and J are TRBV6-5 and TRBJ1-1; maybe TRBD1 (6 bases). The germline V gene has CDR1 MNHEY and CDR2 SVGAGI. Between the trimmed V and J ends, which lost 8 bases and 4 bases, there was a span of 14 bases. The CDR3 is made up of 13 amino acids. CDR3 region: CASRSDRGTEAFF. The CDR3 DNA sequence: TGTGCCAGCCGATCGGACAGAGGCACTGAAGCTTTCTTT.

The rearrangement joins TRBV28 to TRBJ1-1, with unresolved D. The CDR3 has 14 amino acids. In germline, CDR1 is MDHEN, CDR2 SYDVKM. With 8 bases removed from V and 2 bases from J, the gap between germline ends came to 15 bases. The CDR3 here is CASLSPGRNTEAFF. In DNA form, the CDR3 reads TGTGCCAGCCTTTCGCCGGGTCGAAACACTGAAGCTTTCTTT.

The table lists this clone with a few counts. The genes are TRBV18 and TRBJ2-7; D may be TRBD2 (5 bases). CDR3 length equals 14 residues. The ends were cut back, 6 bases at V and 0 bases at J, with 12 bases in the middle. Germline assignment: CDR1 KGHSH and CDR2 LQKENI. CDR3 amino acids: CASSSGIPSYEQYF. CDR3 nucleotides: TGTGCCAGCTCCTCCGGGATTCCCTCCTACGAGCAGTACTTC.

The chain joins TRBV7-9 to TRBJ1-4, with 9 bases lining up with TRBD1. The J segment lost 4 bases and the V segment lost 5 bases, leaving 11 bases of the junction unmatched. The CDR3 is 17 amino acids. The germline V gene has CDR1 SEHNR and CDR2 FQNEAQ (reference sequence). CDR3 nucleotides: TGTGCCAGCAGCCCGTCGGGGACAGGGATGGGTAATGAAAAACTGTTTTTT. Translating gives CASSPSGTGMGNEKLFF. Using reference TRBV7-9 and TRBJ1-4 for the parts outside the CDR3, the full variable domain is DTGVSQNPRHKITKRGQNVTFRCDPISEHNRLYWYRQTLGQGPEFLTYFQNEAQLEKSRLLSDRFSAERPKGSFSTLEIQRTEQGDSAMYLCASSPSGTGMGNEKLFFGSGTQLSVL.

The chain carries TRBV20-1 and TRBJ1-2; 9 bases agree with TRBD1. Germline V gene data show CDR1 as DFQATT and CDR2 as SNEGSKA (reference sequence). This CDR3 comprises 17 residues. Unmatched junction bases numbered 16, after V lost 3 bases and J lost 5 bases. CDR3 DNA sequence: TGCAGTGCTAGTTATCTGGACAGGGGCGCTCTCGAGTATGGCTACACCTTC. The encoded protein is CSASYLDRGALEYGYTF.

The chain recombines TRBV18 with TRBJ2-7; TRBD2 aligns across 13 bases. CDR3 length equals 15 residues. Germline V lookup: CDR1 KGHSH, CDR2 LQKENI. The J segment lost 7 bases and the V segment lost 3 bases, leaving 6 bases of the junction unmatched. The DNA for the CDR3 is TGTGCCAGCTCACCCGGACTAGCGGGAGTGGGGGAGCAGTACTTC. Translation: CASSPGLAGVGEQYF.

The chain joins TRBV6-5 to TRBJ2-3; D remains ambiguous. The CDR3 length is 16 residues. Germline CDR1 MNHEY, CDR2 SVGAGI. With 0 bases removed from V and 0 bases from J, the gap between germline ends came to 10 bases. CDR3 bases: TGTGCCAGCAGTTACTCAAAAGAAACTAGCACAGATACGCAGTATTTT. It is translated as CASSYSKETSTDTQYF.

V is TRBV18 and J is TRBJ2-1, with 14 bases fitting TRBD2. Per germline, CDR1 KGHSH and CDR2 LQKENI. Trimming cost V 3 bases and J 8 bases; bases outside gene matches: 6. The CDR3 contains 16 residues. CDR3 in amino acids: CASSPTGTSGSYEQFF. The DNA for the CDR3 is TGTGCCAGCTCACCTACCGGGACTAGCGGGAGCTATGAGCAGTTCTTC.